This is a list of T cell receptor beta chains from one sample in a study of blood T cells in healthy people across ages. From the 5' RACE reads, TCRdb called clonotypes with MiXCR, one entry per CDR3 protein. This table holds 790,000 or so distinct CDR3 sequences, more than 35% found once. Sequenced input: blood. These receptors originate from a man older than 75 in good health. The CDR3 runs from the conserved cysteine through the conserved F or W. The order of the fields is D gene, J gene, clone size, V gene, CDR3 protein, CDR3 DNA. The D gene is left open where the match is weak. A row's size may be missing; if present it is once, few, many or a size class.

D gene: TRBD2
J gene: TRBJ2-7
clone size: .
V gene: TRBV5-1
CDR3 protein: CASSLAGLSGGGYEQYF
CDR3 DNA: TGCGCCAGCAGCTTGGCCGGCCTGTCGGGAGGTGGGTACGAGCAGTACTTC

D gene: TRBD1
J gene: TRBJ1-6
clone size: .
V gene: TRBV5-1
CDR3 protein: CAGSTGTGGRNSPLHF
CDR3 DNA: TGCGCCGGCAGCACCGGGACAGGGGGCAGGAATTCACCCCTCCACTTT

D gene: TRBD1
J gene: TRBJ2-7
clone size: .
V gene: TRBV20-1
CDR3 protein: CSAANRDRGLYEQYF
CDR3 DNA: TGCAGTGCGGCCAACCGGGACAGGGGACTCTACGAGCAGTACTTC

D gene: .
J gene: TRBJ2-1
clone size: .
V gene: TRBV27
CDR3 protein: CASSYQGLRENEQFF
CDR3 DNA: TGTGCCAGCAGTTATCAAGGGTTAAGGGAAAATGAGCAGTTCTTC

D gene: .
J gene: TRBJ2-2
clone size: .
V gene: TRBV20-1
CDR3 protein: CRARFSTGELFF
CDR3 DNA: TGCAGGGCTAGATTCAGCACCGGGGAGCTGTTTTTT

D gene: .
J gene: TRBJ2-5
clone size: .
V gene: TRBV4-2
CDR3 protein: CANSQDPVSGKTQYF
CDR3 DNA: TGTGCCAACAGCCAAGATCCAGTTAGTGGAAAGACCCAGTACTTC

D gene: .
J gene: TRBJ1-5
clone size: .
V gene: TRBV10-3
CDR3 protein: CAISEGGNNQPQHF
CDR3 DNA: TGTGCCATCAGTGAGGGAGGGAACAATCAGCCCCAGCATTTT

D gene: .
J gene: TRBJ2-6
clone size: .
V gene: TRBV5-1
CDR3 protein: CASSLGVFGSGANVLTF
CDR3 DNA: TGCGCCAGCAGCTTGGGTGTGTTTGGATCTGGGGCCAACGTCCTGACTTTC

D gene: TRBD1
J gene: TRBJ2-7
clone size: many
V gene: TRBV28
CDR3 protein: CASRQLQGALDEQYF
CDR3 DNA: TGTGCCAGCAGACAACTACAGGGGGCTCTCGACGAGCAGTACTTC

D gene: .
J gene: TRBJ2-4
clone size: .
V gene: TRBV24-1
CDR3 protein: CATSDLGNIQYF
CDR3 DNA: TGTGCCACCAGTGATTTGGGAAACATTCAGTACTTC

D gene: .
J gene: TRBJ2-7
clone size: .
V gene: TRBV6-6
CDR3 protein: CASTNRQGVFHEQYF
CDR3 DNA: TGTGCCAGCACCAATCGGCAGGGTGTCTTCCACGAGCAGTACTTC

D gene: TRBD2
J gene: TRBJ2-5
clone size: .
V gene: TRBV7-6
CDR3 protein: CASSEREYTETQYF
CDR3 DNA: TGTGCCAGCAGCGAGCGGGAGTATACAGAGACCCAGTACTTC

D gene: .
J gene: TRBJ2-7
clone size: .
V gene: TRBV5-1
CDR3 protein: CASSLVETVENF
CDR3 DNA: TGCGCCAGCAGCTTGGTCGAGACAGTCGAGAACTTC

D gene: TRBD1
J gene: TRBJ1-2
clone size: .
V gene: TRBV28
CDR3 protein: CASLQGANYGYTF
CDR3 DNA: TGTGCCAGCCTACAGGGGGCGAACTATGGCTACACCTTC

D gene: .
J gene: TRBJ2-7
clone size: .
V gene: TRBV29-1
CDR3 protein: CSAYRGTPYEQYF
CDR3 DNA: TGCAGCGCCTACCGGGGCACCCCCTACGAGCAGTACTTC

D gene: .
J gene: TRBJ2-7
clone size: .
V gene: TRBV11-1
CDR3 protein: CASSAGLLLSYEQYF
CDR3 DNA: TGTGCCAGCAGCGCCGGACTACTCCTCTCCTACGAGCAGTACTTC

D gene: .
J gene: TRBJ2-5
clone size: .
V gene: TRBV29-1
CDR3 protein: CSVWRGGGETQYF
CDR3 DNA: TGCAGCGTTTGGAGGGGAGGCGGGGAGACCCAGTACTTC

D gene: .
J gene: TRBJ2-5
clone size: .
V gene: TRBV9
CDR3 protein: CASSDGVRETQYF
CDR3 DNA: TGTGCCAGCAGCGATGGGGTCCGGGAGACCCAGTACTTC

D gene: TRBD2
J gene: TRBJ2-5
clone size: few
V gene: TRBV15
CDR3 protein: CATSRGLAGGHQETQYF
CDR3 DNA: TGTGCCACCAGCAGGGGACTAGCGGGAGGCCACCAAGAGACCCAGTACTTC

D gene: .
J gene: TRBJ2-7
clone size: .
V gene: TRBV7-8
CDR3 protein: CASSPKDIAYEQYF
CDR3 DNA: TGTGCCAGCAGCCCGAAGGACATCGCCTACGAGCAGTACTTC

D gene: TRBD2
J gene: TRBJ2-2
clone size: many
V gene: TRBV2
CDR3 protein: CARGLAGGYTGELFF
CDR3 DNA: TGTGCCAGGGGTCTAGCGGGAGGTTACACCGGGGAGCTGTTTTTT

D gene: .
J gene: TRBJ2-7
clone size: .
V gene: TRBV27
CDR3 protein: CASSFTTPLREQYF
CDR3 DNA: TGTGCCAGCAGTTTCACCACACCTCTTAGGGAGCAGTACTTC

D gene: .
J gene: TRBJ2-5
clone size: few
V gene: TRBV7-2
CDR3 protein: CASSLGGYEETQYF
CDR3 DNA: TGTGCCAGCAGCTTAGGCGGTTATGAAGAGACCCAGTACTTC

D gene: TRBD1
J gene: TRBJ2-3
clone size: few
V gene: TRBV4-1
CDR3 protein: CASSRGQGERTDTQYF
CDR3 DNA: TGCGCCAGCAGCCGGGGACAGGGTGAGCGCACAGATACGCAGTATTTT

D gene: .
J gene: TRBJ2-1
clone size: few
V gene: TRBV21-1
CDR3 protein: CASSLEKGLAGENEQFF
CDR3 DNA: TGTGCCAGCAGCCTTGAAAAGGGACTAGCGGGAGAAAATGAGCAGTTCTTC

D gene: TRBD2
J gene: TRBJ2-1
clone size: few
V gene: TRBV9
CDR3 protein: CASSDERDFLNEQFF
CDR3 DNA: TGTGCCAGCAGTGATGAGCGGGACTTTCTCAATGAGCAGTTCTTC

D gene: .
J gene: TRBJ2-1
clone size: .
V gene: TRBV29-1
CDR3 protein: CSVSRGAGGGDEQFF
CDR3 DNA: TGCAGCGTTAGTCGGGGGGCAGGGGGAGGCGATGAGCAGTTCTTC

D gene: .
J gene: TRBJ2-7
clone size: few
V gene: TRBV29-1
CDR3 protein: CSVVSSRGREQYF
CDR3 DNA: TGCAGCGTTGTATCCAGCCGGGGGCGCGAGCAGTACTTC

D gene: TRBD2
J gene: TRBJ2-5
clone size: .
V gene: TRBV29-1
CDR3 protein: CSVSGSQETQYF
CDR3 DNA: TGCAGCGTTAGCGGGAGCCAAGAGACCCAGTACTTC

D gene: TRBD1
J gene: TRBJ2-7
clone size: .
V gene: TRBV15
CDR3 protein: CATRRDGTGFYEQYF
CDR3 DNA: TGTGCCACCAGAAGAGATGGGACAGGGTTCTACGAGCAGTACTTC

D gene: .
J gene: TRBJ1-2
clone size: .
V gene: TRBV7-2
CDR3 protein: CASSTGLGEGYGYTF
CDR3 DNA: TGTGCCAGCAGCACAGGTCTGGGGGAAGGGTATGGCTACACCTTC

D gene: .
J gene: TRBJ2-7
clone size: .
V gene: TRBV28
CDR3 protein: CASNGSPYEQYF
CDR3 DNA: TGTGCCAGCAACGGTTCTCCCTACGAGCAGTACTTC

D gene: .
J gene: TRBJ2-3
clone size: few
V gene: TRBV5-1
CDR3 protein: CASSGDGPSGGTSTDTQYF
CDR3 DNA: TGCGCCAGCAGCGGGGATGGACCCTCGGGCGGAACTAGCACAGATACGCAGTATTTT

D gene: .
J gene: TRBJ2-3
clone size: .
V gene: TRBV18
CDR3 protein: CASSPTNTGSTDTQYF
CDR3 DNA: TGTGCCAGCTCACCAACCAATACGGGTAGCACAGATACGCAGTATTTT

D gene: .
J gene: TRBJ1-2
clone size: few
V gene: TRBV29-1
CDR3 protein: CSVGQGKYYGYTF
CDR3 DNA: TGCAGCGTTGGTCAAGGGAAATACTATGGCTACACCTTC

D gene: .
J gene: TRBJ2-5
clone size: few
V gene: TRBV3-1
CDR3 protein: CASSQDRGGETQYF
CDR3 DNA: TGTGCCAGCAGCCAAGATCGAGGGGGAGAGACCCAGTACTTC

D gene: .
J gene: TRBJ2-7
clone size: few
V gene: TRBV27
CDR3 protein: CASGQRDYEQYF
CDR3 DNA: TGTGCCAGCGGGCAAAGGGATTACGAGCAGTACTTC

D gene: .
J gene: TRBJ2-3
clone size: .
V gene: TRBV5-1
CDR3 protein: CASSLEAPKGLLTDTQYF
CDR3 DNA: TGCGCCAGCAGCTTGGAGGCGCCTAAGGGGTTACTCACAGATACGCAGTATTTT

D gene: .
J gene: TRBJ1-2
clone size: .
V gene: TRBV25-1
CDR3 protein: CAAGENYGYTF
CDR3 DNA: TGTGCCGCAGGGGAAAACTATGGCTACACCTTC

D gene: .
J gene: TRBJ2-1
clone size: .
V gene: TRBV9
CDR3 protein: CASTCPGTRLYNEQFF
CDR3 DNA: TGTGCCAGCACCTGTCCCGGGACTCGACTCTACAATGAGCAGTTCTTC

D gene: .
J gene: TRBJ2-3
clone size: many
V gene: TRBV2
CDR3 protein: CASSEGSADTQYF
CDR3 DNA: TGTGCCAGCAGTGAAGGGTCGGCGGATACGCAGTATTTT

D gene: TRBD1
J gene: TRBJ1-1
clone size: .
V gene: TRBV20-1
CDR3 protein: CSAYDRGLMNTEAFF
CDR3 DNA: TGCAGTGCCTACGACAGGGGGCTCATGAACACTGAAGCTTTCTTT

D gene: TRBD1
J gene: TRBJ2-1
clone size: .
V gene: TRBV4-1
CDR3 protein: CASSQVHRGQGNFNEQFF
CDR3 DNA: TGCGCCAGCAGCCAAGTGCATCGGGGACAGGGAAATTTCAATGAGCAGTTCTTC

D gene: .
J gene: TRBJ2-7
clone size: .
V gene: TRBV3-1
CDR3 protein: CASSQALSSYEQYF
CDR3 DNA: TGTGCCAGCAGCCAGGCACTCAGCTCCTACGAGCAGTACTTC

D gene: TRBD1
J gene: TRBJ1-4
clone size: few
V gene: TRBV5-1
CDR3 protein: CASSLTGVSRTTNEKLFF
CDR3 DNA: TGCGCCAGCAGCTTGACAGGGGTGTCCCGCACGACTAATGAAAAACTGTTTTTT

D gene: .
J gene: TRBJ2-5
clone size: .
V gene: TRBV20-1
CDR3 protein: CSASPERETQYF
CDR3 DNA: TGCAGTGCTAGTCCGGAAAGGGAGACCCAGTACTTC

D gene: TRBD1
J gene: TRBJ2-5
clone size: many
V gene: TRBV12-3/TRBV12-4
CDR3 protein: CASSSPWDRGRVETQYF
CDR3 DNA: TGTGCCAGCAGTTCCCCTTGGGACAGGGGGCGGGTGGAGACCCAGTACTTC

D gene: .
J gene: TRBJ2-1
clone size: few
V gene: TRBV11-3
CDR3 protein: CASSPKSGFSYNEQFF
CDR3 DNA: TGTGCCAGCAGCCCGAAATCCGGGTTCTCCTACAATGAGCAGTTCTTC

D gene: .
J gene: TRBJ1-2
clone size: .
V gene: TRBV6-5
CDR3 protein: CASRTPGQSNYGYTF
CDR3 DNA: TGTGCCAGCAGAACACCGGGACAATCTAACTATGGCTACACCTTC

D gene: TRBD1
J gene: TRBJ2-1
clone size: .
V gene: TRBV7-7
CDR3 protein: CASSRGDRYYNEQFF
CDR3 DNA: TGTGCTAGCAGCCGCGGGGACAGGTACTACAATGAGCAGTTCTTC

D gene: .
J gene: TRBJ1-1
clone size: few
V gene: TRBV7-9
CDR3 protein: CASSDHRVAEAFF
CDR3 DNA: TGTGCCAGCAGCGATCACCGGGTGGCTGAAGCTTTCTTT

D gene: .
J gene: TRBJ2-7
clone size: .
V gene: TRBV10-3
CDR3 protein: CAITSGEIGGYEQYF
CDR3 DNA: TGTGCCATCACTTCGGGAGAGATCGGTGGCTACGAGCAGTACTTC

D gene: .
J gene: TRBJ2-3
clone size: once
V gene: TRBV7-2
CDR3 protein: CASSLTLGPDTQYF
CDR3 DNA: TGTGCCAGCAGCTTAACTTTGGGGCCAGATACGCAGTATTTT

D gene: .
J gene: TRBJ1-4
clone size: few
V gene: TRBV5-1
CDR3 protein: CASSLEGGLEGKLFF
CDR3 DNA: TGCGCCAGCAGCTTGGAAGGGGGGCTCGAAGGGAAACTGTTTTTT

D gene: TRBD2
J gene: TRBJ2-2
clone size: few
V gene: TRBV28
CDR3 protein: CASSRPGGSGPTGELFF
CDR3 DNA: TGTGCCAGCAGCCGCCCCGGGGGGAGCGGACCCACCGGGGAGCTGTTTTTT

D gene: .
J gene: TRBJ2-5
clone size: .
V gene: TRBV28
CDR3 protein: CASGGQGVGTQYF
CDR3 DNA: TGTGCCAGCGGAGGGCAGGGGGTGGGGACCCAGTACTTC

D gene: .
J gene: TRBJ1-2
clone size: few
V gene: TRBV6-1
CDR3 protein: CASSDLDYGYTF
CDR3 DNA: TGTGCCAGCAGTGATCTGGACTATGGCTACACCTTC

D gene: .
J gene: TRBJ2-7
clone size: .
V gene: TRBV20-1
CDR3 protein: CSARDQAQSPYEQYF
CDR3 DNA: TGCAGTGCTAGAGATCAGGCCCAAAGCCCTTACGAGCAGTACTTC

D gene: .
J gene: TRBJ2-7
clone size: few
V gene: TRBV20-1
CDR3 protein: CSARAPDIAGEQYF
CDR3 DNA: TGCAGTGCTAGAGCTCCGGATATCGCCGGCGAGCAGTACTTC